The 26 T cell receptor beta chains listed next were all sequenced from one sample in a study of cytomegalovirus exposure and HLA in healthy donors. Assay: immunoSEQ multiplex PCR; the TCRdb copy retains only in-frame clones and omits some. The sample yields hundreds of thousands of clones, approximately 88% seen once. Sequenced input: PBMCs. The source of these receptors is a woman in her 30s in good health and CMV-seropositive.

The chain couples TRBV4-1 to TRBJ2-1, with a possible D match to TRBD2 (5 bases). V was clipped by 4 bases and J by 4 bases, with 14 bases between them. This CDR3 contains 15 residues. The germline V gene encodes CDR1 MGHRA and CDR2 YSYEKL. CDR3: CASSLSPAEYNEQFF. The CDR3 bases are TGCGCCAGCAGCCTCTCGCCAGCGGAATACAATGAGCAGTTCTTC.

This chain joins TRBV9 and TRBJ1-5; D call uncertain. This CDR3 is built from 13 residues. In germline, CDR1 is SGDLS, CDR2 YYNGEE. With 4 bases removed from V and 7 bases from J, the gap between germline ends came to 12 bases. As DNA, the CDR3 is TGTGCCAGCAGCCCAAGTGGTGGACAGCCCCAGCATTTT. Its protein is CASSPSGGQPQHF.

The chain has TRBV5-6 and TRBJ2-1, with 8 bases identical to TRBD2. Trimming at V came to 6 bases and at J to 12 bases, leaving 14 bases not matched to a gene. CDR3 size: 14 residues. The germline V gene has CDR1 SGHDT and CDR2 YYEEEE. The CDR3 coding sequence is TGTGCCAGCACCGAGGGACTAGGAGGGGAAGGGCAGTTCTTC. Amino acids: CASTEGLGGEGQFF.

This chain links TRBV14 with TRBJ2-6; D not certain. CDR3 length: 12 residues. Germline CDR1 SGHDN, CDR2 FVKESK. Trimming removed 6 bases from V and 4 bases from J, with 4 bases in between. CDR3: CASSRGANVLTF. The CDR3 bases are TGTGCCAGCAGTCGGGGGGCCAACGTCCTGACTTTC.

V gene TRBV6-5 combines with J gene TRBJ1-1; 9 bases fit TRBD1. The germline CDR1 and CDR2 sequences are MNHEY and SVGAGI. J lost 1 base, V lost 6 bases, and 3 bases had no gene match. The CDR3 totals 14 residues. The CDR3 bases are TGTGCCAGCAGCCGACAGGGGGAGAACACTGAAGCTTTCTTT. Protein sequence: CASSRQGENTEAFF.

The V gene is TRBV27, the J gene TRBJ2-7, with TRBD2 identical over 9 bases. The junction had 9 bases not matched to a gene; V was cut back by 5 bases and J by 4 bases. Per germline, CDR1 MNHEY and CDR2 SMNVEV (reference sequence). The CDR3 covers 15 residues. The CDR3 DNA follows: TGTGCCAGCAGTCCCGAACCGGGACTAGCTTACGAGCAGTACTTC. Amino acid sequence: CASSPEPGLAYEQYF.

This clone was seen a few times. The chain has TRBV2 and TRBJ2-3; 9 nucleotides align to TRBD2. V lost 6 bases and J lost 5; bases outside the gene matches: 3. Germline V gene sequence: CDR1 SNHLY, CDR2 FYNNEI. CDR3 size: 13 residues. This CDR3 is CASRAGGGDTQYF. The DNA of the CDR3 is TGTGCCAGCAGGGCGGGAGGGGGAGATACGCAGTATTTT.

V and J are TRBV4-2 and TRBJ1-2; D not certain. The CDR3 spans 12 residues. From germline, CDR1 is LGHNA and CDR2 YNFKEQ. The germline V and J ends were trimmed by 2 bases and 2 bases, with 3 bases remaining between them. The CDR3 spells CASSQKNYGYTF. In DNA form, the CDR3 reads TGTGCCAGCAGCCAAAAGAACTATGGCTACACCTTC.

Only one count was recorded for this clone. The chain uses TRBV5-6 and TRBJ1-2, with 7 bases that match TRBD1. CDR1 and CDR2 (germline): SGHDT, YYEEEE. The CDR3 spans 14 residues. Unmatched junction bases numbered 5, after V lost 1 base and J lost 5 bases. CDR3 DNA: TGTGCCAGCAGCTTGCACAGGGGTTCTTATGGCTACACCTTC. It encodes CASSLHRGSYGYTF. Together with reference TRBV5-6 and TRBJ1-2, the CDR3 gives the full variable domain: DAGVTQSPTHLIKTRGQQVTLRCSPKSGHDTVSWYQQALGQGPQFIFQYYEEEERQRGNFPDRFSGHQFPNYSSELNVNALLLGDSALYLCASSLHRGSYGYTFGSGTRLTVV.

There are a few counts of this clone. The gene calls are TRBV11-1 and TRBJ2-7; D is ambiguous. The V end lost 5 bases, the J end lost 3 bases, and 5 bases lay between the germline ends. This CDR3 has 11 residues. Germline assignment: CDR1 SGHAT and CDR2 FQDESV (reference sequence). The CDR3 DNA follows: TGTGCCAGCAGCATCGACTACGAGCAGTACTTC. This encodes CASSIDYEQYF.

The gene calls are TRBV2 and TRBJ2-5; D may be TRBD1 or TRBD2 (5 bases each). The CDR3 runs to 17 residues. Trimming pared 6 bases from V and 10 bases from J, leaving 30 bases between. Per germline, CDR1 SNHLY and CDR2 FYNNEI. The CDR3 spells CASSNPLIRDRPWDQYF. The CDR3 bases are TGTGCCAGCAGCAACCCATTAATCCGGGACCGGCCTTGGGACCAGTACTTC.

The DNA for the CDR3 is TGCGCCAGCAGCCAAGTAGCGGGAACTGGGGCCAACGTCCTGACTTTC. This gives the protein CASSQVAGTGANVLTF. This chain connects TRBV4-3 to TRBJ2-6; 8 nucleotides agree with TRBD2. Looked up from germline, CDR1 is LGHNA and CDR2 is YSLEER. This CDR3 is built from 16 residues. With V trimmed by 1 base and J by 2 bases, 1 base remained unmatched.

The CDR3 bases are TGTGCCAGCGGGCCAAAGAGGTTTGCTGAAGCTTTCTTT. Translation: CASGPKRFAEAFF. V usage is TRBV28 and J usage is TRBJ1-1; the D is unclear. Germline V lookup: CDR1 MDHEN, CDR2 SYDVKM. The CDR3 loop spans 13 amino acids. Trimming cost V 8 bases and J 6 bases, with 16 bases left between them.

In DNA form, the CDR3 reads TGTGCCAGCAGCCAAGCCGGGGCGGGGGCGCGAGGCTACACCTTC. Its translation is CASSQAGAGARGYTF. This chain joins TRBV14 and TRBJ1-2, with D tentatively TRBD1 (6 bases). The length of the CDR3 is 15 residues. Trimming stripped 1 base from V and 8 bases from J, with 17 bases between. Germline CDR1 SGHDN, CDR2 FVKESK.

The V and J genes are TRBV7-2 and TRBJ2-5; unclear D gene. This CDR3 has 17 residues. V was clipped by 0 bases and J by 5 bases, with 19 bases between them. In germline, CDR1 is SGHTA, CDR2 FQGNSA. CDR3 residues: CASSLAHTGLHGETQYF. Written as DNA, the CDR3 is TGTGCCAGCAGCTTAGCACATACCGGGCTCCATGGGGAGACCCAGTACTTC. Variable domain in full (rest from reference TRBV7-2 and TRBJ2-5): GAGVSQSPSNKVTEKGKDVELRCDPISGHTALYWYRQSLGQGLEFLIYFQGNSAPDKSGLPSDRFSAERTGGSVSTLTIQRTQQEDSAVYLCASSLAHTGLHGETQYFGPGTRLLVL.

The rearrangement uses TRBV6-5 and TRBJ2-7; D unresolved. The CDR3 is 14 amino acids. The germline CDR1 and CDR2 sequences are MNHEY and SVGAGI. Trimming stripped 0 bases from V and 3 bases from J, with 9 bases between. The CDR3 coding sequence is TGTGCCAGCAGTTACTCGGGTTGGGACTACGAGCAGTACTTC. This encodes CASSYSGWDYEQYF.

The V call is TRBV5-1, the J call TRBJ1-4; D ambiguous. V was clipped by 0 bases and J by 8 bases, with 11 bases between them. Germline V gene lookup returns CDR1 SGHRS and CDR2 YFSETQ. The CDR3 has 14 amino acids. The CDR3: CASSLGGAEEKLFF. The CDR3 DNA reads TGCGCCAGCAGCTTGGGAGGAGCCGAGGAAAAACTGTTTTTT.

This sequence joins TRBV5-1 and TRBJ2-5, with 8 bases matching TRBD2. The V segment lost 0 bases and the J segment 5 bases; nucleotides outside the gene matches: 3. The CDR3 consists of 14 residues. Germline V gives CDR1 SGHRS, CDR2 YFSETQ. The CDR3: CASSLGGRMETQYF. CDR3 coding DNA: TGCGCCAGCAGCTTGGGCGGGAGGATGGAGACCCAGTACTTC.

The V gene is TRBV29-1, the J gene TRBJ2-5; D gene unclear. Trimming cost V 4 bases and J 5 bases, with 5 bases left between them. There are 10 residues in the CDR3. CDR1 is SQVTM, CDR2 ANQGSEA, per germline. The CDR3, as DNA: TGCAGCGTTGTAGGGGAGACCCAGTACTTC. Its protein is CSVVGETQYF.

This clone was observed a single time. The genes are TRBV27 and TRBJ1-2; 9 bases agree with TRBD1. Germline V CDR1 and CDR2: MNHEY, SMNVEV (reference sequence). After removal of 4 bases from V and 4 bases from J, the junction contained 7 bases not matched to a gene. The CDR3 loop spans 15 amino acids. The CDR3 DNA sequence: TGTGCCAGCAGTTCCCCTTGGACAGGGGTCTATGGCTACACCTTC. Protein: CASSSPWTGVYGYTF.

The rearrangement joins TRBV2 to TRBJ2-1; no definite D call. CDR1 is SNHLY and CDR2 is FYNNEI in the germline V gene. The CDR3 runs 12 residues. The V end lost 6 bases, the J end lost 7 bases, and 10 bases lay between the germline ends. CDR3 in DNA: TGTGCCAGCAGGGCGACTTGGAATGAGCAGTTCTTC. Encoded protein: CASRATWNEQFF.

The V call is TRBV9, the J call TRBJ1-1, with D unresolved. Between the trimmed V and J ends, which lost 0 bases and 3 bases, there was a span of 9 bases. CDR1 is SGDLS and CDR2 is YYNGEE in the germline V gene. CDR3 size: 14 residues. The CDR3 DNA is TGTGCCAGCAGCGTAGGGGTGTTGGACACTGAAGCTTTCTTT. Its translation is CASSVGVLDTEAFF.

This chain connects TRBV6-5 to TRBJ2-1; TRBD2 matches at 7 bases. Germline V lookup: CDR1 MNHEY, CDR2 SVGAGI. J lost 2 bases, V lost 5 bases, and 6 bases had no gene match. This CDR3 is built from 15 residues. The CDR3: CASSLTSEPYNEQFF. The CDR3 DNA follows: TGTGCCAGCAGTCTAACTAGCGAACCCTACAATGAGCAGTTCTTC.

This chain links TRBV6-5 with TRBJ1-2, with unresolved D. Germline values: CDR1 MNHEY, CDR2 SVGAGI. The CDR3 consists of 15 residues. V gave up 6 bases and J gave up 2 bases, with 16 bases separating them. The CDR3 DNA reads TGTGCCAGCAGATCCACTCGGACGGGAAACTATGGCTACACCTTC. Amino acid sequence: CASRSTRTGNYGYTF.

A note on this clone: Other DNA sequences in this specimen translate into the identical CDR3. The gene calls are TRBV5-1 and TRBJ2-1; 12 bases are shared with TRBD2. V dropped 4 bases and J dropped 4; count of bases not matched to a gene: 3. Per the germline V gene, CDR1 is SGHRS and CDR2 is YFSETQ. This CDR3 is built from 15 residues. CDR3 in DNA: TGCGCCAGCAGCCTAGGACTAGCGGGGTACAATGAGCAGTTCTTC. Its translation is CASSLGLAGYNEQFF.

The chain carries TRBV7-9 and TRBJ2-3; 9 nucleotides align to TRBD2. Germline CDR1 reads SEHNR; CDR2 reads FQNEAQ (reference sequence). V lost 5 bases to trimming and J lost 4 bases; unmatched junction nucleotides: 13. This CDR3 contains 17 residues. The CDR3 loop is CASSPPLAGERADTQYF. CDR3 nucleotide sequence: TGTGCCAGCAGCCCCCCATTAGCGGGAGAGCGGGCAGATACGCAGTATTTT.